This is a list of T cell receptor beta chains from one sample in a study of blood T cell repertoires in COVID-19. The method was immunoSEQ multiplex PCR; TCRdb's version includes in-frame clones alone and lacks a portion of them. The profile shows about 74,000 clones, about 88% of them singletons. The material sequenced was peripheral blood. These receptors all come from a man aged 65 to 79 with active or convalescent COVID-19. CDR3s include the opening cysteine and the closing phenylalanine or tryptophan. The D gene is left open where the match is weak. The size field is filled for only some rows; it gives once, few, many or a size class.

CDR3aa: CASSETGTPGSPLHF
CDR3nt: TGTGCCAGTAGTGAGACCGGGACACCGGGTTCACCCCTCCACTTT
d_gene: .
j_gene: TRBJ1-6
v_gene: TRBV19
abundance: .

CDR3aa: CASSSRTAQETQYF
CDR3nt: TGCGCCAGCAGCTCGAGGACAGCCCAAGAGACCCAGTACTTC
d_gene: .
j_gene: TRBJ2-5
v_gene: TRBV5-1
abundance: .

CDR3aa: CASSTTGGLFTGELFF
CDR3nt: TGTGCCAGTTCTACGACAGGGGGCCTTTTCACCGGGGAGCTGTTTTTT
d_gene: TRBD1
j_gene: TRBJ2-2
v_gene: TRBV19
abundance: .

CDR3aa: CASSWGRGVEQYF
CDR3nt: TGCGCCAGCAGCTGGGGCAGGGGAGTCGAGCAGTACTTC
d_gene: .
j_gene: TRBJ2-7
v_gene: TRBV5-1
abundance: .

CDR3aa: CASSLQGPCTGELFF
CDR3nt: TGTGCCAGCAGCTTACAGGGGCCATGCACCGGGGAGCTGTTTTTT
d_gene: .
j_gene: TRBJ2-2
v_gene: TRBV21-1
abundance: .

CDR3aa: CASMRGGQETQYF
CDR3nt: TGTGCCAGCATGCGGGGGGGGCAAGAGACCCAGTACTTC
d_gene: TRBD2
j_gene: TRBJ2-5
v_gene: TRBV2
abundance: .

CDR3aa: CASSPTGTQETQYF
CDR3nt: TGTGCCAGCTCGCCTACAGGGACGCAAGAGACCCAGTACTTC
d_gene: .
j_gene: TRBJ2-5
v_gene: TRBV18
abundance: .

CDR3aa: CASSVGGAVGNTIYF
CDR3nt: TGTGCCAGCAGTGTAGGAGGGGCGGTTGGAAACACCATATATTTT
d_gene: .
j_gene: TRBJ1-3
v_gene: TRBV2
abundance: .

CDR3aa: CASSLTSGAYEQYF
CDR3nt: TGTGCCAGCAGTTTGACTAGCGGGGCGTACGAGCAGTACTTC
d_gene: TRBD2
j_gene: TRBJ2-7
v_gene: TRBV28
abundance: .

CDR3aa: CAWTRDRRSYGYTF
CDR3nt: TGTGCCTGGACGCGGGACAGGCGAAGCTATGGCTACACCTTC
d_gene: TRBD1
j_gene: TRBJ1-2
v_gene: TRBV30
abundance: few

CDR3aa: CASSNTGPMDNEQFF
CDR3nt: TGTGCCAGTAGTAATACAGGTCCGATGGACAATGAGCAGTTCTTC
d_gene: .
j_gene: TRBJ2-1
v_gene: TRBV19
abundance: .